These 18 T cell receptor beta chains were sequenced from one sample in a study of CD8 T cells in ankylosing spondylitis. TCRdb analysed the 5' RACE reads with MiXCR anew, one entry per CDR3 protein. The data show some 250,000 distinct CDR3 sequences, about 10% seen once. Sequencing was carried out using blood, either unsorted or a sorted T cell fraction (not recorded which). These receptors were collected from a male donor with ankylosing spondylitis or in good health (not recorded which).

This chain joins TRBV11-3 and TRBJ1-5; D unclear. This CDR3 contains 12 residues. Trimming stripped 4 bases from V and 5 bases from J, with 6 bases between. From germline, CDR1 is SGHNT and CDR2 YENEEA. Written as DNA, the CDR3 is TGTGCCAGCAGCTGGTGTGATCAGCCCCAGCATTTT. Translating gives CASSWCDQPQHF.

This clonotype was seen at least ten times. The V gene is TRBV12-3 or TRBV12-4, the J gene TRBJ2-2, with 9 bases lining up with TRBD1. This CDR3 has 15 amino acids. V dropped 7 bases and J dropped 5; count of bases not matched to a gene: 8. CDR3 loop: CASNRDRADTGELFF. The CDR3 DNA is TGTGCCAGCAATAGGGACAGGGCTGATACCGGGGAGCTGTTTTTT.

This clonotype was detected ten times or more. The chain recombines TRBV20-1 with TRBJ2-3; 9 bases align to TRBD2. Trimming removed 5 bases from V and 2 bases from J; junction bases left unmatched: 5. From germline, CDR1 is DFQATT and CDR2 SNEGSKA (reference sequence). CDR3 length equals 14 residues. For the CDR3, the DNA is TGCAGTGCTGCTAGCGGGACCGTCACAGATACGCAGTATTTT. This translates into CSAASGTVTDTQYF.

In this sample, this clonotype turned up a few times. CDR3: CASTPGREGAADTQYF. Here the CDR3 DNA reads TGTGCCAGCACTCCCGGACGGGAGGGGGCAGCAGATACGCAGTATTTT. The chain links TRBV12-3 or TRBV12-4 to TRBJ2-3, with D possibly matching TRBD2 (8 bases). Trimming pared 7 bases from V and 4 bases from J, leaving 21 bases between. The length of the CDR3 is 16 residues.

This clonotype was observed many times. This sequence joins TRBV5-1 and TRBJ2-5; tentatively, D is TRBD2 (5 bases). With 2 bases removed from V and 1 base from J, the gap between germline ends came to 15 bases. Germline lookup yields CDR1 SGHRS and CDR2 YFSETQ. CDR3 size: 16 residues. CDR3 sequence (DNA): TGCGCCAGCAGCTTCGGAGCGGCCAACACCCAAGAGACCCAGTACTTC. Its translation is CASSFGAANTQETQYF.

This clonotype was recorded at least ten times. The chain combines TRBV10-2 with TRBJ2-7; 9 nucleotides align to TRBD1. This CDR3 contains 15 residues. Germline lookup yields CDR1 WSHSY and CDR2 SAAADI. Germline trimming cut 8 bases from V and 7 bases from J; bases unmatched to any gene: 15. CDR3 bases: TGCGCCAGCTGGAGAGTCGGGACAGGGCGTAGGGAGCAGTACTTC. Translated: CASWRVGTGRREQYF.

There are many counts of this clonotype. The chain recombines TRBV4-1 with TRBJ1-3; TRBD1 might be the D (5 bases). Germline CDR1 and CDR2: MGHRA and YSYEKL. The CDR3 sequence is 14 residues long. Trimming cost V 2 bases and J 2 bases, with 7 bases left between them. In DNA, the CDR3 is TGCGCCAGCAGCCAATGGGGGGCTGGAAACACCATATATTTT. Amino acid sequence: CASSQWGAGNTIYF.

For this clonotype: One base away lies a much larger clone, so this may be a sequencing read error. The gene calls are TRBV27 and TRBJ2-4; D is tentatively TRBD1 or TRBD2 (5 bases each). The CDR3 sequence is 16 residues long. Germline V lookup: CDR1 MNHEY, CDR2 SMNVEV (reference sequence). The CDR3 bases are TGTGCCACCAGTTTCGGGGCTTATTTGGCGAAAAACATTCAGTACTTC. Its protein is CATSFGAYLAKNIQYF.

Note on this clonotype: At one end, the junction sequence differs from germline, possibly due to a read error. The chain recombines TRBV6-1 with TRBJ2-7; 9 positions agree with TRBD1. Germline V lookup: CDR1 MNHNS, CDR2 SASEGT. This CDR3 has 15 residues. CDR3 sequence: CASSQAPGQGYEQYF. As DNA, the CDR3 is TGTGCCAGCAGTCAAGCTCCGGGACAGGGCTACGAGCAGTACTTC.

Ten or more counts support this clonotype. The rearrangement uses TRBV10-3 and TRBJ1-2; unclear D gene. CDR3 size: 12 residues. Germline lookup yields CDR1 ENHRY and CDR2 SYGVKD. Trimming took 7 bases from V and 5 from J, leaving 11 bases between them. CDR3 residues: CAITEGLYGYTF. CDR3 DNA: TGTGCCATCACAGAGGGCCTTTATGGCTACACCTTC.

This chain connects TRBV18 to TRBJ1-1, with 11 bases lining up with TRBD1. The V gene end was trimmed by 2 bases and the J gene end by 4 bases; junction bases not matched to a gene: 3. Germline assignment: CDR1 KGHSH and CDR2 LQKENI. The CDR3 is 15 residues long. The CDR3 region has the DNA TGTGCCAGCTCACCAATAGGGACAGGGGGCACTGAAGCTTTCTTT. It is translated as CASSPIGTGGTEAFF.

This chain uses TRBV28 with TRBJ1-5; D not resolved. V was clipped by 3 bases and J by 4 bases, with 13 bases between them. This CDR3 comprises 15 residues. Germline CDR1 and CDR2: MDHEN and SYDVKM. DNA for the CDR3: TGTGCCAGCAGTTTCGGTGTCTTAGGGAATCAGCCCCAGCATTTT. Encoded protein: CASSFGVLGNQPQHF. The whole variable domain, remainder taken from reference TRBV28 and TRBJ1-5, is DVKVTQSSRYLVKRTGEKVFLECVQDMDHENMFWYRQDPGLGLRLIYFSYDVKMKEKGDIPEGYSVSREKKERFSLILESASTNQTSMYLCASSFGVLGNQPQHFGDGTRLSIL.

This clonotype appeared many times. This rearrangement joins TRBV12-3 or TRBV12-4 to TRBJ1-1; D unresolved. Deletions cut 4 bases from V and 4 bases from J, with 13 bases between. The CDR3 has 14 amino acids. CDR3 sequence (DNA): TGTGCCAGCAGTTACGGGGTTGCGCTCACTGAAGCTTTCTTT. Residues: CASSYGVALTEAFF.

A few counts support this clonotype. The CDR3 sequence: CASSFVDRGISDTQYF. In DNA, the CDR3 is TGTGCCAGCAGCTTCGTCGACAGGGGGATCTCAGATACGCAGTATTTT. This chain connects TRBV7-2 to TRBJ2-3, with 9 bases identical to TRBD1. Per the germline V gene, CDR1 is SGHTA and CDR2 is FQGNSA. J gave up 4 bases and V 3 bases, and 8 bases lay outside the gene matches. The CDR3 is 16 residues long. Full variable domain (remainder filled in from reference TRBV7-2 and TRBJ2-3): GAGVSQSPSNKVTEKGKDVELRCDPISGHTALYWYRQSLGQGLEFLIYFQGNSAPDKSGLPSDRFSAERTGGSVSTLTIQRTQQEDSAVYLCASSFVDRGISDTQYFGPGTRLTVL.

The table lists this clonotype with many counts. The chain links TRBV7-3 to TRBJ2-3; unclear D gene. The CDR3 length is 12 residues. V shed 6 bases and J shed 5 bases, with 9 bases lying between them. Germline V gene sequence: CDR1 SGHTA, CDR2 FQGTGA. In DNA form, the CDR3 reads TGTGCCAGCAGTCCTCTCGGAGATACGCAGTATTTT. It encodes CASSPLGDTQYF.

The chain is built from TRBV20-1 and TRBJ2-7, with TRBD1 matching over 7 bases. CDR1 and CDR2 (germline): DFQATT, SNEGSKA (reference sequence). With 6 bases clipped from V and 5 bases from J, the junction kept 10 bases outside the gene matches. The CDR3 sequence is 13 residues long. CDR3 sequence (DNA): TGCAGTGCGCTGGGCCAGGGGGTCGACGAGCAGTACTTC. This codes for CSALGQGVDEQYF.

As for this clonotype: The junction differs from germline at one of its ends, possibly a read error. V usage is TRBV9 and J usage is TRBJ1-1, with TRBD1 identical over 7 bases. CDR1 is SGDLS, CDR2 YYNGEE, per germline. The CDR3 spans 14 residues. The CDR3 DNA reads as TGTGCCAGCACCGTAGGGGGCGGGGGGACTGAAGCTTTCTTT. Its translation: CASTVGGGGTEAFF.

This clonotype was detected a few times. V and J are TRBV5-6 and TRBJ2-7, with D maybe TRBD1 (6 bases). Per the germline V gene, CDR1 is SGHDT and CDR2 is YYEEEE. This CDR3 comprises 14 residues. V dropped 4 bases and J dropped 3 bases, with 14 bases sitting between them. The CDR3 sequence is CASSPSGDLYEQYF. CDR3 DNA: TGTGCCAGCAGCCCATCAGGGGACCTCTACGAGCAGTACTTC. The whole variable domain, remainder taken from reference TRBV5-6 and TRBJ2-7, is DAGVTQSPTHLIKTRGQQVTLRCSPKSGHDTVSWYQQALGQGPQFIFQYYEEEERQRGNFPDRFSGHQFPNYSSELNVNALLLGDSALYLCASSPSGDLYEQYFGPGTRLTVT.